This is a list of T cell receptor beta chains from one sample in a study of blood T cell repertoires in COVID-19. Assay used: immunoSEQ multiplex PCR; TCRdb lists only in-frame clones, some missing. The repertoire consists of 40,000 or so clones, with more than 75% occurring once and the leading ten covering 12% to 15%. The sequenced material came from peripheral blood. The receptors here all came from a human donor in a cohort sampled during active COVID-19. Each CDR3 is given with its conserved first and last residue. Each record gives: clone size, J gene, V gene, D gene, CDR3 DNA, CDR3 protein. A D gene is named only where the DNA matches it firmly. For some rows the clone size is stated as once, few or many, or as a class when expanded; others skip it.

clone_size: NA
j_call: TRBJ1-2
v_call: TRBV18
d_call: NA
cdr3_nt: TGTGCCAGCTCACCAGCAGGGCGGAACTATGGCTACACCTTC
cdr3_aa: CASSPAGRNYGYTF

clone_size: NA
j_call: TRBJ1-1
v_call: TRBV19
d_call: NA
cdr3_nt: TGTGCCAGTAGAGTCGGGGGGTTCAACACTGAAGCTTTCTTT
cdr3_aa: CASRVGGFNTEAFF

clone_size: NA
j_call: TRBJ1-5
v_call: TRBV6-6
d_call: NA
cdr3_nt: TGTGCCAGCAGTTACGGGGCGGGGGTAAATCAGCCCCAGCATTTT
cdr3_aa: CASSYGAGVNQPQHF

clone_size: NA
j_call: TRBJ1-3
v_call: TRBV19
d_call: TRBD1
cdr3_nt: TGTGCCAGTAGTTCTACAGGGGCTGGAAACACCATATATTTT
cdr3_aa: CASSSTGAGNTIYF

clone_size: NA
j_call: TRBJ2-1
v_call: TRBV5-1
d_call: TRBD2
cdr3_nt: TGCGCCAGCAGCTCGGGGACTAGCGGGGGGCCGGGTGAGCAGTTCTTC
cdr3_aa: CASSSGTSGGPGEQFF

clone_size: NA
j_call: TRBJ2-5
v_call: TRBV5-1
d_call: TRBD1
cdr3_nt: TGCGCCAGCAGTACAGGGGGAGAGACCCAGTACTTC
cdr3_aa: CASSTGGETQYF

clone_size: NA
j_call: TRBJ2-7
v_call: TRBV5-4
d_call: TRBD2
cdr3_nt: TGTGCCAGCAGCCGGGGACTAGCGGGGGGGCCCGAGCAGTACTTC
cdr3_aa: CASSRGLAGGPEQYF

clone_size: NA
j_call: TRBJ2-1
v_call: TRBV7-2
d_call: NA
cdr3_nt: TGTGCCAGCAGCTTCCAAGGGGGGGATGAGCAGTTCTTC
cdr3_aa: CASSFQGGDEQFF

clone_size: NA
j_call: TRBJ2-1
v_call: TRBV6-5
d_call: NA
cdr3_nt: TGTGCCAGCAGTTTCTCCCGCTCCTACAATGAGCAGTTCTTC
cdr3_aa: CASSFSRSYNEQFF

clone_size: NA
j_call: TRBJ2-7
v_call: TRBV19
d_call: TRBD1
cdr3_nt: TGTGCCAGTAGTATAGACCCCAGGGGGTCCTCCTACGAGCAGTACTTC
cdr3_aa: CASSIDPRGSSYEQYF

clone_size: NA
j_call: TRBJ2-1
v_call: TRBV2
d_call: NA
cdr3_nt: TGTGCCAGCAGCCTTAAGCATGAGCAGTTCTTC
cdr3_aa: CASSLKHEQFF

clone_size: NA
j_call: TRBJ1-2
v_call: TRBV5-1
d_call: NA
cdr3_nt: TGCGCCAGCAGCTTGGTCGGGCAGGGCCCTCTCTATGGCTACACCTTC
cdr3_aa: CASSLVGQGPLYGYTF

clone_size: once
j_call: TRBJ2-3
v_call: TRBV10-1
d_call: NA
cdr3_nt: TGCGCCAGCAGTGAGTCTTTGGCAGGGGGGACAGATACGCAGTATTTT
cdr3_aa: CASSESLAGGTDTQYF

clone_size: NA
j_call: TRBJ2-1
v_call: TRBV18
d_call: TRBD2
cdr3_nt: TGTGCCAGCTCACCACCCCCTCGGGGGGACAATGAGCAGTTCTTC
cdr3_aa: CASSPPPRGDNEQFF

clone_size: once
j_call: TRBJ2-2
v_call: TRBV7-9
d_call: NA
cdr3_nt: TGTGCCAGCAGCTCCCGGGGGAACACCGGGGAGCTGTTTTTT
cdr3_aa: CASSSRGNTGELFF

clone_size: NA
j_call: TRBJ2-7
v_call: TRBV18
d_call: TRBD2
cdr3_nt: TGTGCCAGCTCACCACGCCGCGGACTAGCGGGGGCCTCCTACGAGCAGTACTTC
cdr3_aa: CASSPRRGLAGASYEQYF

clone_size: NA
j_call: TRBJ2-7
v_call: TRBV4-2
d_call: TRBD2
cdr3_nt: TGTGCCAGCAGCCAAGAAGAAACGGGACTAGGGGGTCGCGAGCAGTACTTC
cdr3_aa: CASSQEETGLGGREQYF

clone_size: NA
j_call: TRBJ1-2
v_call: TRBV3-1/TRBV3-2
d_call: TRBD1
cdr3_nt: TGTGCCAGCAGCCGGCGACAGGGGAGGACCTATGGCTACACCTTC
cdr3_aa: CASSRRQGRTYGYTF

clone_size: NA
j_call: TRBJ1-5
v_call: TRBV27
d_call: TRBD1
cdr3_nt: TGTGCCAGCAGACCGGGACAGATTAGCAATCAGCCCCAGCATTTT
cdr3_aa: CASRPGQISNQPQHF

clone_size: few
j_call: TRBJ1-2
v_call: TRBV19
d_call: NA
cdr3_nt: TGTGCCAGTAGTATAATAGACTCTCTGGCCTATGGCTACACCTTC
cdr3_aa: CASSIIDSLAYGYTF

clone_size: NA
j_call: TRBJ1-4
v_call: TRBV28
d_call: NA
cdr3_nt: TGTGCCAGCAGTTTATTCCAGAATGAAAAACTGTTTTTT
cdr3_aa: CASSLFQNEKLFF

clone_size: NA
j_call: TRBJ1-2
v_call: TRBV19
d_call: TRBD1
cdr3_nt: TGTGCCAGTAGTCCGACAGGGGGCTATGGCTACACCTTC
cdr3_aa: CASSPTGGYGYTF

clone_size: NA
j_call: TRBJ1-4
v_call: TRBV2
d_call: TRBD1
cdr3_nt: TGTGCCAGCAGTTGGGACAGCCCCGAAAAACTGTTTTTT
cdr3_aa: CASSWDSPEKLFF

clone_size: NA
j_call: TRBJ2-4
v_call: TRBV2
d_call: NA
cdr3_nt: TGTGCCAGCAGTGGGGGAGACCCCAAAAACATTCAGTACTTC
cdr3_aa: CASSGGDPKNIQYF

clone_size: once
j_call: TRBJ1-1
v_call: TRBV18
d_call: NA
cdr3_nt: TGTGCCAGCTCACGAAGCACACAGGGTGACACTGAAGCTTTCTTT
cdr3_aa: CASSRSTQGDTEAFF

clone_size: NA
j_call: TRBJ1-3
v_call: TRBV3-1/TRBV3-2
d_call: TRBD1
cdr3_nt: TGTGCCAGCAGCCCCGGGACAGGGCCCGGAAACACCATATATTTT
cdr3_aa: CASSPGTGPGNTIYF

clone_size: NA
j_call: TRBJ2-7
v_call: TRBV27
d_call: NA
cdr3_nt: TGTGCCAGCAGTTTCCAGGATCCACCGTACGAGCAGTACTTC
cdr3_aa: CASSFQDPPYEQYF

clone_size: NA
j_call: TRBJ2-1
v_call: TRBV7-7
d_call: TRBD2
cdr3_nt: TGTGCCAGCAGCCTTTCTAGCGGGCCTAGCTCCTACAATGAGCAGTTCTTC
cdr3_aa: CASSLSSGPSSYNEQFF

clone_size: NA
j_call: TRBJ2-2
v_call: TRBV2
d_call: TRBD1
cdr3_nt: TGTGCCAGTACCCCCGGGACAGGGTCCGGGGAGCTGTTTTTT
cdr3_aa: CASTPGTGSGELFF